This T cell receptor (beta chain) was found in a study of shared clonotypes between healthy human individuals. Data came from immunoSEQ multiplex PCR; TCRdb stores just in-frame clones and leaves some out. Found here are about 510,000 clones, 96% of them singletons; the top ten hold about 0.057%. CDR3 length: 15 amino acids. Per the germline V gene, CDR1 is KGHSH and CDR2 is LQKENI. Trimming removed 3 bases at V and 0 bases at J, with 10 bases between. The chain joins TRBV18 to TRBJ2-3; D possibly corresponds to TRBD2 (5 bases). This TCR came from a young woman in good health. Sequencing used naive CD4+ T cells sorted from blood. The subset is: CD45RA+ positively selected. The CDR3 loop reads CASSPTEVSTDTQYF. In DNA form, the CDR3 reads TGTGCCAGCTCACCCACGGAGGTTAGCACAGATACGCAGTATTTT.